This passage covers 3 T cell receptor beta chains from one sample sequenced in a study of T cells expressing NK-cell markers. With the 5' RACE reads reprocessed, TCRdb shows one record per CDR3 protein and no DNA. The sample holds a few hundred thousand distinct CDR3 sequences. Input material: blood T cells: a sorted CD56 or NKG2C T cell subset, CD4+ or CD8+ T cells, or bulk PBMC T cells (not recorded which). The receptor source for this set is a woman aged 45-60 years in good health.

This chain uses TRBV7-9 with TRBJ2-1; TCRdb lists TRBD2, though no DNA is available to test this call. CDR3 length: 16 amino acids. In germline, CDR1 is SEHNR, CDR2 FQNEAQ (reference sequence). The CDR3 is CASSRLIRDYYNEQFF.

The chain combines TRBV7-9 with TRBJ2-1. Germline lookup yields CDR1 SEHNR and CDR2 FQNEAQ (reference sequence). CDR3 length equals 14 residues. Here the CDR3 reads CASSLSLRLAEQFF.

The CDR3 spells CASSSRENTEAFF. The rearrangement links TRBV6-6 to TRBJ1-1; there is no DNA to check the TCRdb D call of TRBD1. This CDR3 spans 13 amino acids. CDR1 and CDR2 (germline): MNHNY, SVGAGI (reference sequence).